The text below deals with one T cell receptor beta chain. Antigen: not known. This record comes from a study of B cell selection in AIRE deficiency. Findings and limits, study-wide: Patient Tconv cells held 25% to 35% of Treg sequences shared by healthy donors. Shared Treg sequences had shorter CDR3s, biased toward rearrangements with few non-templated insertions. TCRbeta-only data showed under 45% of shared healthy Treg sequences in healthy Tconv. Only 8.5% to 9.5% of 3,500 to 4,500 shared Treg sequences were patient-specific; about 33% healthy-specific.

The method was immunoSEQ multiplex PCR; TCRdb's version includes in-frame clones alone and lacks a portion of them. Of about 25,000 clones listed, nearly 97% were seen once; the top ten hold 0.2% to 0.3%. Sorting defined conventional CD4 T cells as CD4+CD127+. Germline V CDR1 and CDR2: SGHRS, YFSETQ. V shed 4 bases and J shed 5 bases, with 13 bases lying between them. The CDR3 runs to 15 residues. The clonotype originates from a human donor in good health. The specimen was CD4+CD127+ conventional T cells sorted from PBMCs. The chain recombines TRBV5-1 with TRBJ1-6; D unclear. CDR3 sequence (DNA): TGCGCCAGCAGCCTCCAGGTATACAATAATTCACCCCTCCACTTT. This codes for CASSLQVYNNSPLHF.